The 6 T cell receptor beta chains reported below all come from one sample, sequenced in a study of blood T cell repertoires in COVID-19. Here immunoSEQ multiplex PCR was the method, and the copy in TCRdb shows in-frame clones only, minus some. The data contain 140,000 to 150,000 clones, approximately 85% of them singletons. Sequencing was performed on peripheral blood. These receptors all stem from a woman aged 55-70 years with COVID-19, enrolled during active disease.

The rearrangement uses TRBV5-1 and TRBJ2-7; the D gene is possibly TRBD2 (6 bases). The V gene's germline CDR1 is SGHRS and CDR2 YFSETQ. The CDR3 runs 14 residues. The germline V and J ends were trimmed by 3 bases and 0 bases, with 10 bases remaining between them. CDR3 sequence (DNA): TGCGCCAGCAGCTGGAGGGACGCCTCCTACGAGCAGTACTTC. Translating it yields CASSWRDASYEQYF.

The V call is TRBV7-8, the J call TRBJ2-1, with TRBD2 matching over 7 bases. This CDR3 is built from 15 residues. The trim removed 3 bases at V and 6 bases at J, leaving 8 bases unmatched. CDR1 SGHVS and CDR2 FQNEAQ come from the germline V gene. CDR3 bases: TGTGCCAGCAGCTTTCGGACTAGGGTGGGCAATGAGCAGTTCTTC. Its translation: CASSFRTRVGNEQFF.

The rearrangement uses TRBV6-4 and TRBJ1-1; D unclear. Germline lookup yields CDR1 MRHNA and CDR2 SNTAGT. Trimming removed 4 bases from V and 3 bases from J, with 15 bases in between. The CDR3 is 15 amino acids. The CDR3 DNA is TGTGCCAGCAGTGTCCAGCACGGGGTTTACACTGAAGCTTTCTTT. It codes for CASSVQHGVYTEAFF.

The chain combines TRBV30 with TRBJ2-5, with 12 bases identical to TRBD2. The CDR3 runs to 16 residues. CDR1 GTSNPN and CDR2 SVGIG come from the germline V gene (reference sequence). Germline trimming cut 4 bases from V and 5 bases from J; bases unmatched to any gene: 11. Here the CDR3 reads CAWTKGLAGILETQYF. The CDR3, as DNA: TGTGCCTGGACGAAAGGACTAGCGGGGATTCTGGAGACCCAGTACTTC.

The chain is built from TRBV7-9 and TRBJ2-1; the D gene is possibly TRBD1 (6 bases). Per germline, CDR1 SEHNR and CDR2 FQNEAQ (reference sequence). V lost 5 bases to trimming and J lost 0 bases, with 23 bases between them. The CDR3 consists of 19 residues. The CDR3 reads CASSPSRSGTPSSYNEQFF. The CDR3 DNA reads TGTGCCAGCAGCCCTAGTCGTTCCGGGACACCGAGCTCCTACAATGAGCAGTTCTTC.

This chain joins TRBV12-3 or TRBV12-4 and TRBJ1-4; 7 nucleotides line up with TRBD1. The CDR3 sequence is 13 residues long. The V segment lost 1 base and the J segment 13 bases; nucleotides outside the gene matches: 6. This chain's CDR3 is CASSLETGISLFF. The CDR3 bases are TGTGCCAGCAGTTTAGAGACAGGGATATCACTGTTTTTT.